The rows below give T cell receptor beta chains drawn from one sample of a study of beta chain features in type 1 diabetes. The method was immunoSEQ multiplex PCR; TCRdb's version includes in-frame clones alone and lacks a portion of them. The data contain 150,000 or so clones, 6.5% to 10% of them seen just once; the ten biggest clones take up about 0.5%. The sequencing input was central memory CD4+ T cells from blood. The receptor source for this set is a woman between 18 and 29 years old with type 1 diabetes. CDR3s include the opening cysteine and the closing phenylalanine or tryptophan. A D gene is named only where the DNA matches it firmly. Rows may omit the clone size; those that give it use once, few, many or a size class.

size | J | V | length | D | CDR3 | DNA
few | TRBJ2-3 | TRBV13 | 14 | TRBD1 | CASSPRTGADTQYF | TGTGCCAGCAGCCCGCGGACAGGGGCAGATACGCAGTATTTT
few | TRBJ2-1 | TRBV7-2 | 18 | TRBD1 | CASSLRSGTGKLDNEQFF | TGTGCCAGCAGCCTCAGATCCGGGACAGGGAAGTTGGACAATGAGCAGTTCTTC
NA | TRBJ1-2 | TRBV19 | 14 | NA | CASGKSQGLEGYTF | TGTGCCAGTGGTAAAAGTCAGGGGCTGGAGGGCTACACCTTC
few | TRBJ1-2 | TRBV28 | 13 | NA | CASNPGSDYGYTF | TGTGCCAGCAATCCCGGAAGCGACTATGGCTACACCTTC
NA | TRBJ2-2 | TRBV27 | 14 | NA | CASSLRVRTGELFF | TGTGCCAGCAGTTTACGCGTGCGCACCGGGGAGCTGTTTTTT
few | TRBJ1-4 | TRBV29-1 | 15 | TRBD1 | CSVEERGGKNEKLFF | TGCAGCGTTGAAGAACGAGGGGGCAAAAATGAAAAACTGTTTTTT
NA | TRBJ2-7 | TRBV28 | 13 | NA | CASGGTPSYEQYF | TGTGCCAGCGGCGGGACTCCCTCCTACGAGCAGTACTTC
few | TRBJ2-7 | TRBV7-2 | 15 | TRBD1 | CASSFRQGRIGEQYF | TGTGCCAGCAGCTTCCGACAGGGGAGGATAGGCGAGCAGTACTTC
few | TRBJ2-7 | TRBV28 | 16 | NA | CASTLAGTASSYEQYF | TGTGCCAGCACCTTGGCCGGGACTGCAAGCTCCTACGAGCAGTACTTC
NA | TRBJ2-1 | TRBV19 | 15 | NA | CASRTGSVSKGEQFF | TGTGCCAGTCGCACGGGGAGCGTAAGCAAGGGTGAGCAGTTCTTC
few | TRBJ1-2 | TRBV7-3 | 15 | TRBD1 | CASSLPGTGRHGYTF | TGTGCCAGCAGCTTACCCGGGACAGGGAGACATGGCTACACCTTC
NA | TRBJ2-7 | TRBV7-9 | 11 | NA | CAINRDYEQYF | TGTGCCATTAACAGGGACTACGAGCAGTACTTC
NA | TRBJ1-2 | TRBV13 | 13 | NA | CASSFGGWYGYTF | TGTGCCAGCAGCTTCGGGGGATGGTATGGCTACACCTTC
NA | TRBJ2-5 | TRBV7-9 | 18 | TRBD1 | CASSLATGTGGNWWTQYF | TGTGCCAGCAGCTTAGCGACGGGGACAGGGGGGAATTGGTGGACCCAGTACTTC
NA | TRBJ2-1 | TRBV6-5 | 13 | TRBD1 | CASSSGTGNEQFF | TGTGCCAGCAGTTCCGGGACAGGCAATGAGCAGTTCTTC
NA | TRBJ1-1 | TRBV2 | 16 | NA | CASSELASQKPFGAFF | TGTGCCAGCAGTGAATTGGCTAGCCAAAAACCTTTTGGGGCTTTCTTT
NA | TRBJ1-6 | TRBV9 | 15 | TRBD1 | CASSPREGGGSPLHF | TGTGCCAGCAGCCCTCGTGAAGGGGGCGGCTCACCCCTCCACTTT
NA | TRBJ2-1 | TRBV5-1 | 15 | TRBD1 | CASSARDRRYNEQFF | TGCGCCAGCAGCGCCCGGGACAGGCGATACAATGAGCAGTTCTTC
many | TRBJ1-2 | TRBV21-1 | 13 | NA | CASSRNRDYGYTF | TGTGCCAGCAGCAGGAACAGGGACTATGGCTACACCTTC
few | TRBJ1-6 | TRBV4-3 | 16 | TRBD1 | CASSQEGGTGSSPLHF | TGCGCCAGCAGCCAAGAAGGCGGGACAGGCTCTTCACCCCTCCACTTT
few | TRBJ2-4 | TRBV19 | 17 | NA | CASRTNRDSLAKNIQYF | TGTGCCAGTAGGACCAACAGGGATAGCCTAGCCAAAAACATTCAGTACTTC
NA | TRBJ1-2 | TRBV7-2 | 14 | TRBD1 | CASSSQGAGYGYTF | TGTGCCAGCAGCTCGCAGGGGGCGGGCTATGGCTACACCTTC
few | TRBJ2-1 | TRBV19 | 14 | NA | CASSRLTGPNEQFF | TGTGCCAGTAGTCGACTAACCGGCCCCAATGAGCAGTTCTTC
NA | TRBJ1-1 | TRBV30 | 13 | TRBD1 | CAWNWDRGTEAFF | TGTGCCTGGAATTGGGACAGAGGCACTGAAGCTTTCTTT
NA | TRBJ1-3 | TRBV5-1 | 15 | NA | CASSTQGVEGNTIYF | TGCGCCAGCAGCACCCAAGGGGTTGAGGGAAACACCATATATTTT
NA | TRBJ1-2 | TRBV15 | 13 | NA | CATSDTGNYGYTF | TGTGCCACCAGCGATACGGGAAACTATGGCTACACCTTC
few | TRBJ1-4 | TRBV15 | 16 | TRBD1 | CATSRDYRQGSEKLFF | TGTGCCACCAGCAGAGATTATCGACAGGGAAGTGAAAAACTGTTTTTT
NA | TRBJ1-2 | TRBV7-2 | 15 | NA | CASSYASRANYGYTF | TGTGCCAGCAGTTACGCCAGCCGGGCTAACTATGGCTACACCTTC
NA | TRBJ2-1 | TRBV13 | 12 | NA | CASSSLAVEQFF | TGTGCCAGCAGCTCCTTAGCGGTTGAGCAGTTCTTC
NA | TRBJ1-5 | TRBV30 | 13 | TRBD1 | CASQGQGNQPQHF | TGTGCCTCCCAGGGACAGGGAAATCAGCCCCAGCATTTT
few | TRBJ1-1 | TRBV5-1 | 16 | TRBD1 | CASSLAPGQGGTEAFF | TGCGCCAGCAGCTTGGCCCCGGGACAGGGTGGCACTGAAGCTTTCTTT
few | TRBJ2-1 | TRBV7-2 | 18 | TRBD2 | CASSWSTSGRGGNNEQFF | TGTGCCAGCAGCTGGTCGACTAGCGGGAGAGGCGGGAACAATGAGCAGTTCTTC
NA | TRBJ1-2 | TRBV4-3 | 14 | TRBD1 | CASSQGDRGYGYTF | TGCGCCAGCAGCCAAGGGGACAGGGGATATGGCTACACCTTC
few | TRBJ1-1 | TRBV11-1 | 17 | TRBD1 | CASSQKGQAPIVSEAFF | TGTGCCAGCAGCCAGAAGGGACAGGCCCCTATTGTCAGTGAAGCTTTCTTT
NA | TRBJ2-2 | TRBV5-5 | 15 | NA | CASSTTAANTGELFF | TGTGCCAGCAGCACGACAGCCGCGAACACCGGGGAGCTGTTTTTT
few | TRBJ2-3 | TRBV7-9 | 14 | NA | CASSLMRDSDTQYF | TGTGCCAGCAGCTTAATGAGGGACTCAGATACGCAGTATTTT
NA | TRBJ2-7 | TRBV29-1 | 13 | NA | CSVGGTGTDEQYF | TGCAGCGTTGGTGGAACAGGTACCGACGAGCAGTACTTC
NA | TRBJ2-7 | TRBV5-4 | 13 | NA | CASSATGSYEQYF | TGTGCCAGCAGCGCAACAGGGTCCTACGAGCAGTACTTC
NA | TRBJ1-4 | TRBV5-1 | 15 | TRBD1 | CASSSGQGVSEKLFF | TGCGCCAGCAGCTCGGGACAGGGGGTCTCTGAAAAACTGTTTTTT
few | TRBJ1-5 | TRBV18 | 14 | NA | CASSDTGSNQPQHF | TGTGCCAGCTCGGACACAGGGAGCAATCAGCCCCAGCATTTT
NA | TRBJ2-1 | TRBV7-9 | 16 | TRBD2 | CASSPRAGLAFGEQFF | TGTGCCAGCAGCCCTAGGGCGGGACTAGCGTTTGGTGAGCAGTTCTTC
NA | TRBJ1-1 | TRBV7-8 | 15 | NA | CASSLAAGLNTEAFF | TGTGCCAGCAGCTTAGCGGCGGGGTTGAACACTGAAGCTTTCTTT
few | TRBJ2-4 | TRBV7-3 | 16 | TRBD2 | CASSPGLAGSGNIQYF | TGTGCCAGCAGCCCGGGACTAGCGGGATCGGGAAACATTCAGTACTTC
NA | TRBJ2-7 | TRBV18 | 15 | TRBD1 | CASSLGTGGGYEQYF | TGTGCCAGCTCACTAGGGACAGGGGGAGGCTACGAGCAGTACTTC
many | TRBJ2-7 | TRBV28 | 13 | TRBD1 | CATRTQGSYEQYF | TGTGCCACCCGGACACAGGGGTCCTACGAGCAGTACTTC
few | TRBJ2-5 | TRBV7-9 | 11 | NA | CASSGVETQYF | TGTGCCAGCTCAGGTGTCGAGACCCAGTACTTC
few | TRBJ1-1 | TRBV2 | 11 | NA | CASLRDTEAFF | TGTGCCAGCCTCAGGGACACTGAAGCTTTCTTT
NA | TRBJ2-5 | TRBV7-2 | 15 | NA | CASSLVRSAQETQYF | TGTGCCAGCAGCTTAGTGAGGAGCGCACAAGAGACCCAGTACTTC
NA | TRBJ2-1 | TRBV2 | 11 | TRBD2 | CASSGGLAQFF | TGTGCCAGCAGTGGGGGACTAGCGCAGTTCTTC